These 30 T cell receptor beta chains were all obtained from the same sample, sequenced in a study of T cells in Graves' hyperthyroidism and ophthalmopathy. From RNA transcripts, TCR beta CDR3 regions were amplified. With the HTBI primer set, the TCR CDR3 went through a first round of RT-PCR. One entry per CDR3 protein results from TCRdb running MiXCR on the multiplex PCR reads. The repertoire consists of approximately 570,000 distinct CDR3 sequences, with 20% occurring once and the leading ten covering roughly 50%. The sample taken for sequencing was blood. All receptors come from a man aged 35 to 55 with Graves' ophthalmopathy.

The chain recombines TRBV5-5 with TRBJ2-3; TRBD2 matches at 14 bases. The CDR3 covers 19 residues. Per germline, CDR1 SGHKS and CDR2 YYEKEE (reference sequence). V lost 2 bases to trimming and J lost 2 bases; unmatched junction nucleotides: 10. Written as DNA, the CDR3 is TGTGCCAGCAGCTTCGGTCCGGGACTAGCGGGGGACCTCACAGATACGCAGTATTTT. This translates into CASSFGPGLAGDLTDTQYF.

The gene calls are TRBV30 and TRBJ2-5; D is unresolved. Germline lookup yields CDR1 GTSNPN and CDR2 SVGIG (reference sequence). V was trimmed by 5 bases and J by 5 bases, leaving 12 bases between them. The CDR3 has 12 residues. CDR3 loop: CAWGPERETQYF. The CDR3, as DNA: TGTGCCTGGGGCCCAGAAAGGGAGACCCAGTACTTC.

This clonotype occurred many times. The chain has TRBV5-1 and TRBJ1-1; a possible D gene is TRBD1 (6 bases). The V and J ends lost 2 bases and 1 base respectively, with 12 bases between them. The length of the CDR3 is 15 residues. Germline CDR1 and CDR2: SGHRS and YFSETQ. The DNA for the CDR3 is TGCGCCAGCAGCTTTTCAGGGGCAGGGAACACTGAAGCTTTCTTT. Translation gives CASSFSGAGNTEAFF.

This clonotype has just a few counts. The V and J genes are TRBV6-2 or TRBV6-3 and TRBJ2-7; TRBD2 aligns across 13 bases. The CDR3 totals 14 residues. V was pared by 8 bases and J by 6 bases, with 7 bases of the junction left unmatched. Germline CDR1 reads MNHEY; CDR2 reads SVGEGT. This chain's CDR3 is CASRTSGSKFEQYF. The CDR3 nucleotides read TGTGCCAGCCGGACTAGCGGGAGTAAGTTCGAGCAGTACTTC.

This clonotype appeared many times. The chain uses TRBV30 and TRBJ1-5; 7 nucleotides agree with TRBD1. The trim removed 0 bases at V and 1 base at J, leaving 6 bases unmatched. There are 16 residues in the CDR3. Germline CDR1 and CDR2: GTSNPN and SVGIG (reference sequence). The CDR3 sequence: CAWSVIGDSSNQPQHF. CDR3 nucleotides: TGTGCCTGGAGTGTCATCGGGGACAGCAGCAATCAGCCCCAGCATTTT. Full variable domain (missing parts from reference TRBV30 and TRBJ1-5): SQTIHQWPATLVQPVGSPLSLECTVEGTSNPNLYWYRQAAGRGLQLLFYSVGIGQISSEVPQNLSASRPQDRQFILSSKKLLLSDSGFYLCAWSVIGDSSNQPQHFGDGTRLSIL.

Only a few counts were recorded for this clonotype. The V and J genes are TRBV29-1 and TRBJ2-3; D is unresolved. CDR1 and CDR2 from the germline V gene are SQVTM and ANQGSEA. This CDR3 has 13 residues. The V end lost 1 base, the J end lost 6 bases, and 11 bases lay between the germline ends. The CDR3 loop reads CSVEATLTDTQYF. For the CDR3, the DNA is TGCAGCGTTGAAGCCACCCTGACGGATACGCAGTATTTT.

This clonotype was found many times. The chain joins TRBV5-1 to TRBJ1-1, with a weak D call TRBD1 (6 bases). With 7 bases removed from V and 0 bases from J, the gap between germline ends came to 16 bases. The CDR3 totals 15 residues. CDR1 is SGHRS and CDR2 is YFSETQ in the germline V gene. Written as DNA, the CDR3 is TGCGCCAGCTGGCCGTTGGGGGCCTTGAACACTGAAGCTTTCTTT. This encodes CASWPLGALNTEAFF.

Notes on this clonotype: One end of the junction does not line up with germline, which may come from a read error. V is TRBV28 and J is TRBJ2-5, with 10 bases fitting TRBD1. Germline lookup yields CDR1 MDHEN and CDR2 SYDVKM. The CDR3 covers 11 residues. CDR3 sequence: CASSSDRGFNF. The CDR3 region has the DNA TGTGCCAGCAGCTCGGACAGGGGGTTTAACTTC.

This rearrangement joins TRBV5-1 to TRBJ2-5; either TRBD1 or TRBD2 may supply D (5 bases each). The length of the CDR3 is 13 residues. Between the trimmed V and J ends, which lost 4 bases and 7 bases, there was a span of 14 bases. Per germline, CDR1 SGHRS and CDR2 YFSETQ. As DNA, the CDR3 is TGCGCCAGCAGCCCCGGGGTTCAGGGGACCCAGTACTTC. As protein: CASSPGVQGTQYF. The full variable domain, with the rest looked up from reference TRBV5-1 and TRBJ2-5, is KAGVTQTPRYLIKTRGQQVTLSCSPISGHRSVSWYQQTPGQGLQFLFEYFSETQRNKGNFPGRFSGRQFSNSRSEMNVSTLELGDSALYLCASSPGVQGTQYFGPGTRLLVL.

This clonotype has ten or more counts. This sequence joins TRBV7-2 and TRBJ2-5; tentatively, D is TRBD1 (6 bases). This CDR3 is built from 15 residues. Germline loops: CDR1 SGHTA, CDR2 FQGNSA. V dropped 5 bases and J dropped 1 base, with 14 bases sitting between them. The CDR3 DNA sequence: TGTGCCAGCAGCCTTCCCCTAGGGGGCCAAGAGACCCAGTACTTC. Translation gives CASSLPLGGQETQYF. The whole variable domain, filled in from reference TRBV7-2 and TRBJ2-5, reads GAGVSQSPSNKVTEKGKDVELRCDPISGHTALYWYRQSLGQGLEFLIYFQGNSAPDKSGLPSDRFSAERTGGSVSTLTIQRTQQEDSAVYLCASSLPLGGQETQYFGPGTRLLVL.

This clonotype was observed a handful of times. This sequence joins TRBV6-1 and TRBJ2-2; TRBD1 matches at 11 bases. Germline CDR1 reads MNHNS; CDR2 reads SASEGT. The V gene end was trimmed by 8 bases and the J gene end by 5 bases; junction bases not matched to a gene: 1. The CDR3 loop spans 13 amino acids. DNA for the CDR3: TGTGCCAGCGGGGACAGGGGGACCGGGGAGCTGTTTTTT. This codes for CASGDRGTGELFF.

This clonotype was found many times. Here the CDR3 DNA reads TGCAGTGCTAGCATGGGCAGCGAAGCTTTCTTT. It yields the protein CSASMGSEAFF. The V call is TRBV20-1, the J call TRBJ1-1; D remains unclear. Trimming shortened V by 3 bases and J by 8 bases, and 10 bases separated the two germline ends. CDR1 and CDR2 (germline): DFQATT, SNEGSKA (reference sequence). This CDR3 is 11 amino acids long.

This clonotype has at least ten counts. The rearrangement uses TRBV11-2 and TRBJ2-1; D possibly uses TRBD1 or TRBD2 (5 bases each). The germline V gene encodes CDR1 SGHAT and CDR2 FQNNGV. The CDR3 loop spans 15 amino acids. V shed 0 bases and J shed 9 bases, with 15 bases lying between them. In DNA form, the CDR3 reads TGTGCCAGCAGCTTAGAGTCGGGACGGCTGGCTGAGCAGTTCTTC. It codes for CASSLESGRLAEQFF.

There are many counts of this clonotype. The V call is TRBV2, the J call TRBJ1-5; 10 positions match TRBD1. Germline trimming cut 7 bases from V and 5 bases from J; bases unmatched to any gene: 11. Germline V gives CDR1 SNHLY, CDR2 FYNNEI. The CDR3 covers 16 residues. The CDR3 is CASTEGGGQGHQPQHF. CDR3 bases: TGTGCCAGCACCGAAGGTGGGGGACAGGGGCATCAGCCCCAGCATTTT.

The genes are TRBV20-1 and TRBJ2-1; tentative D call: TRBD2 (5 bases). Deletions cut 0 bases from V and 11 bases from J, with 11 bases between. Germline-derived CDR1 and CDR2 are DFQATT and SNEGSKA (reference sequence). There are 12 residues in the CDR3. The chain's CDR3 is CSARDPSLQQFF. The CDR3 coding sequence is TGCAGTGCTAGAGATCCTAGCCTCCAGCAGTTCTTC.

There are many counts of this clonotype. The rearrangement links TRBV20-1 to TRBJ1-1, with D perhaps matching TRBD1 (6 bases). Trimming removed 6 bases at V and 7 bases at J, with 15 bases between. CDR3 length: 12 amino acids. CDR1 is DFQATT and CDR2 is SNEGSKA in the germline V gene (reference sequence). Here the CDR3 DNA reads TGCAGTGCCGGGGGTGGGACATTTGAAGCTTTCTTT. As protein: CSAGGGTFEAFF.

This chain joins TRBV12-3 or TRBV12-4 and TRBJ1-4; 9 bases align to TRBD1. The CDR3 has 14 amino acids. Unmatched junction bases numbered 5, after V lost 5 bases and J lost 7 bases. Written as DNA, the CDR3 is TGTGCCAGCAGTAGCCGGACAGGGGTTGAAAAACTGTTTTTT. Translation gives CASSSRTGVEKLFF.

This clonotype has at least ten counts. This chain links TRBV7-3 with TRBJ2-2, with 14 bases identical to TRBD2. The CDR3 runs 17 residues. V lost 5 bases and J lost 1; bases outside the gene matches: 3. From germline, CDR1 is SGHTA and CDR2 FQGTGA. CDR3 sequence: CASSRTSGRQNTGELFF. CDR3 sequence (DNA): TGTGCCAGCAGCCGGACTAGCGGGAGGCAGAACACCGGGGAGCTGTTTTTT.

The chain has TRBV24-1 and TRBJ2-1; 9 bases are a match to TRBD2. The ends lost 5 bases at V and 7 bases at J; junction bases unmatched: 2. The CDR3 totals 13 residues. From germline, CDR1 is KGHDR and CDR2 SFDVKD. CDR3 DNA sequence: TGTGCCACCAGTGCTGGACTAGCGAATGAGCAGTTCTTC. It yields the protein CATSAGLANEQFF.

This clonotype was counted ten times or more. V and J are TRBV12-3 or TRBV12-4 and TRBJ1-2, with D unclear. V was clipped by 5 bases and J by 4 bases, with 8 bases between them. This CDR3 is 12 amino acids long. This CDR3 is CASSPGFYGYTF. CDR3 sequence (DNA): TGTGCCAGCAGTCCGGGGTTCTATGGCTACACCTTC.

This clonotype appeared a few times. The rearrangement joins TRBV9 to TRBJ1-1; D is undetermined. The CDR3 is 14 residues long. Between the trimmed V and J ends, which lost 4 bases and 1 base, there was a span of 11 bases. CDR1 and CDR2 from the germline V gene are SGDLS and YYNGEE. CDR3 DNA: TGTGCCAGCAGCCTCGGGTGGCCGAACACTGAAGCTTTCTTT. Its protein product is CASSLGWPNTEAFF.

Many counts were recorded for this clonotype. This chain joins TRBV7-8 and TRBJ1-5, with D possibly TRBD1 on 6 matching bases. CDR3 size: 15 residues. The V gene's germline CDR1 is SGHVS and CDR2 FQNEAQ. Trimming took 1 base from V and 5 from J, leaving 12 bases between them. For the CDR3, the DNA is TGTGCCAGCAGCTTAGAGGGGGGTTTCCATCAGCCCCAGCATTTT. Residues: CASSLEGGFHQPQHF.

The table lists this clonotype with many counts. The J gene is TRBJ1-1, the V gene TRBV7-9; D ambiguous. Germline loops: CDR1 SEHNR, CDR2 FQNEAQ (reference sequence). Trimming took off 1 base at V and 10 bases at J, with 13 bases between the two ends. The CDR3 extends over 13 amino acids. The CDR3 reads CASSLVESRRAFF. CDR3 bases: TGTGCCAGCAGCTTAGTGGAGTCTCGGAGAGCTTTCTTT.

The chain joins TRBV4-3 to TRBJ2-3; 10 bases are shared with TRBD1. There are 17 residues in the CDR3. Looked up from germline, CDR1 is LGHNA and CDR2 is YSLEER. Trimming at V came to 1 base and at J to 1 base, leaving 5 bases not matched to a gene. In DNA, the CDR3 is TGCGCCAGCAGCCAAGGCCTTGGGACAGGGGGCACAGATACGCAGTATTTT. This gives the protein CASSQGLGTGGTDTQYF.

This clonotype was seen at least ten times. V usage is TRBV12-3 or TRBV12-4 and J usage is TRBJ2-1; D call uncertain. V was pared by 5 bases and J by 9 bases, with 17 bases between. This CDR3 comprises 14 residues. The CDR3 reads CASSPRRGAGEQFF. CDR3 DNA sequence: TGTGCCAGCAGTCCCCGAAGAGGAGCCGGTGAGCAGTTCTTC.

This clonotype was seen only a few times. The J gene is TRBJ2-7, the V gene TRBV29-1; unclear D gene. V shed 2 bases and J shed 7 bases, with 9 bases lying between them. Germline loops: CDR1 SQVTM, CDR2 ANQGSEA. The CDR3 runs 11 residues. DNA for the CDR3: TGCAGCGTTGAATGGGGAAATGAGCAGTACTTC. Translation: CSVEWGNEQYF.

J is TRBJ1-2 and V is TRBV5-1; D gene ambiguous. Germline V gives CDR1 SGHRS, CDR2 YFSETQ. Trimming left V 0 bases short and J 8 bases short, with 11 bases between. This CDR3 is built from 13 residues. Here the CDR3 DNA reads TGCGCCAGCAGCTTGGACTCGCTTGGGGGCTACACCTTC. Its translation is CASSLDSLGGYTF.

The rearrangement links TRBV18 to TRBJ2-1; 8 bases agree with TRBD1. The J segment lost 2 bases and the V segment lost 2 bases, leaving 8 bases of the junction unmatched. Germline values: CDR1 KGHSH, CDR2 LQKENI. The CDR3 totals 17 residues. CDR3 protein: CASSPKEGQVTYNEQFF. CDR3 nucleotide sequence: TGTGCCAGCTCACCAAAGGAGGGACAGGTCACCTACAATGAGCAGTTCTTC.

This clonotype was seen a handful of times. The V and J genes are TRBV14 and TRBJ1-2; D is perhaps TRBD1 (5 bases). The CDR3 runs to 15 residues. Germline V gene lookup returns CDR1 SGHDN and CDR2 FVKESK. V shed 0 bases and J shed 4 bases, with 12 bases lying between them. As DNA, the CDR3 is TGTGCCAGCAGCCAAGATCGGGGGGGAAGCTATGGCTACACCTTC. Protein sequence: CASSQDRGGSYGYTF.

There are many counts of this clonotype. This rearrangement joins TRBV6-1 to TRBJ1-1; D perhaps matches TRBD1 (5 bases). Looked up from germline, CDR1 is MNHNS and CDR2 is SASEGT. This CDR3 has 14 amino acids. Trimming took off 5 bases at V and 2 bases at J, with 12 bases between the two ends. In nucleotides, the CDR3 is TGTGCCAGCAGTTCGTCGACAGTCAACACTGAAGCTTTCTTT. The encoded protein is CASSSSTVNTEAFF.